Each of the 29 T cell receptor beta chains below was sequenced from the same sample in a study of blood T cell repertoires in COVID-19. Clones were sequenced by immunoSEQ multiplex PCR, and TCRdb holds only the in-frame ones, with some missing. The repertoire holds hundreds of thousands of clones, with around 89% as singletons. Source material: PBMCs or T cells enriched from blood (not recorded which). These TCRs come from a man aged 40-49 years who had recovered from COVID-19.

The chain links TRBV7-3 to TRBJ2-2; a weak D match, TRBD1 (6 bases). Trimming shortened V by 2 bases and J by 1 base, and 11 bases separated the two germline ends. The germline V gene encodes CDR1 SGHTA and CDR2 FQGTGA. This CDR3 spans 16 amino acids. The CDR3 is CASSLSGARNTGELFF. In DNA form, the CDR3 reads TGTGCCAGCAGCTTATCAGGGGCACGGAACACCGGGGAGCTGTTTTTT.

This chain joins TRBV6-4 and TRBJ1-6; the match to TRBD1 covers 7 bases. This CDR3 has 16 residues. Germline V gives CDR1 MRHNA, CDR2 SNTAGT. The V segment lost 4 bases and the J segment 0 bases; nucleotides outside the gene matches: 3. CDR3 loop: CASSGHRGSYNSPLHF. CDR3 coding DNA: TGTGCCAGCAGTGGACACAGGGGCTCCTATAATTCACCCCTCCACTTT.

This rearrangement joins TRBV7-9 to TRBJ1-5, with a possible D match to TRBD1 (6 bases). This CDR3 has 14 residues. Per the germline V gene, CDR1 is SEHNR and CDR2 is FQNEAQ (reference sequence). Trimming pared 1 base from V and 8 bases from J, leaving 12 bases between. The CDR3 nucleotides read TGTGCCAGCAGCTTAGGGACAGTCATTGAGCCCCAGCATTTT. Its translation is CASSLGTVIEPQHF.

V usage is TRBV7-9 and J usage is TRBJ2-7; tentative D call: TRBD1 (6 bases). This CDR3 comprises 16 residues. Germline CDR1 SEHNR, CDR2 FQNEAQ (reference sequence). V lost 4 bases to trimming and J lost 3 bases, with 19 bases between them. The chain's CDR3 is CASSSSQQGLYYEQYF. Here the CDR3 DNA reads TGTGCCAGCAGCTCCTCCCAACAGGGTTTATACTACGAGCAGTACTTC. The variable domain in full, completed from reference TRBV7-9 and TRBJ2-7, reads DTGVSQNPRHKITKRGQNVTFRCDPISEHNRLYWYRQTLGQGPEFLTYFQNEAQLEKSRLLSDRFSAERPKGSFSTLEIQRTEQGDSAMYLCASSSSQQGLYYEQYFGPGTRLTVT.

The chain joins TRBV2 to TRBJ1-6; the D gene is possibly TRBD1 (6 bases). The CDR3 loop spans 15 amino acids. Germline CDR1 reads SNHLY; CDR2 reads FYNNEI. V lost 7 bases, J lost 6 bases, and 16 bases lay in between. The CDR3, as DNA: TGTGCCAGCAAATTAGAGGGGGTCGGTAATTCACCCCTCCACTTT. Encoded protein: CASKLEGVGNSPLHF.

This chain's CDR3 is CASRILAGDSYEQYF. As DNA, the CDR3 is TGCGCCAGCAGGATACTAGCGGGAGACTCCTACGAGCAGTACTTC. The J gene is TRBJ2-7, the V gene TRBV10-2; 11 bases match TRBD2. CDR3 size: 15 residues. V gave up 6 bases and J gave up 0 bases; unmatched junction bases: 4. Germline V CDR1 and CDR2: WSHSY, SAAADI.

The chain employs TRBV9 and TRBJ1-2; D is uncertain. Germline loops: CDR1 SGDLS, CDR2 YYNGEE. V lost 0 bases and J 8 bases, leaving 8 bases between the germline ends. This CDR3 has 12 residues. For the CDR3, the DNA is TGTGCCAGCAGCGTAGTGGAGGGCGGCTACACCTTC. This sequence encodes CASSVVEGGYTF.

The CDR3 sequence: CAISDDRGLEKLFF. The CDR3 region has the DNA TGTGCCATCAGTGACGACAGGGGGCTTGAAAAACTGTTTTTT. The gene calls are TRBV10-3 and TRBJ1-4; 10 bases are shared with TRBD1. The CDR3 spans 14 residues. Losses at the gene ends were 3 bases for V and 7 bases for J; bases not matched to a gene: 2. Germline lookup yields CDR1 ENHRY and CDR2 SYGVKD.

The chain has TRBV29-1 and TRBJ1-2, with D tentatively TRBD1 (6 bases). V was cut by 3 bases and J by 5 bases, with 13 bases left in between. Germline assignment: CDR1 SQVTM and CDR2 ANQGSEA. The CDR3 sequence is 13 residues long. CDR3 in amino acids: CSVEGTSLYGYTF. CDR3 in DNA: TGCAGCGTTGAGGGGACATCGCTTTATGGCTACACCTTC.

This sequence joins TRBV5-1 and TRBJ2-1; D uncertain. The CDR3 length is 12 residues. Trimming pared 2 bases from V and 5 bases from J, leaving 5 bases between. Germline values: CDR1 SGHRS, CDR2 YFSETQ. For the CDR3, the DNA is TGCGCCAGCAGCTTTCTAGACAATGAGCAGTTCTTC. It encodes CASSFLDNEQFF.

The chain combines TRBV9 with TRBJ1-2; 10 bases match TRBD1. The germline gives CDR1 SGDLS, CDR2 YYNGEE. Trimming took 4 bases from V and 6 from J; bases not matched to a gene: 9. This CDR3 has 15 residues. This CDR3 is CASSLGTGAFDGYTF. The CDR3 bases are TGTGCCAGCAGCCTAGGGACAGGGGCTTTTGATGGCTACACCTTC.

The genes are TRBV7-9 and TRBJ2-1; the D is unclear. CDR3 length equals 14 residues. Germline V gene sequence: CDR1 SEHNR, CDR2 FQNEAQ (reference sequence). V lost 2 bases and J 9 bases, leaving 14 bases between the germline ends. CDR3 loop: CASSLIVSGSEQFF. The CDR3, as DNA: TGTGCCAGCAGCTTAATAGTATCGGGTAGTGAGCAGTTCTTC. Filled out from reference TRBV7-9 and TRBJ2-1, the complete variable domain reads DTGVSQNPRHKITKRGQNVTFRCDPISEHNRLYWYRQTLGQGPEFLTYFQNEAQLEKSRLLSDRFSAERPKGSFSTLEIQRTEQGDSAMYLCASSLIVSGSEQFFGPGTRLTVL.

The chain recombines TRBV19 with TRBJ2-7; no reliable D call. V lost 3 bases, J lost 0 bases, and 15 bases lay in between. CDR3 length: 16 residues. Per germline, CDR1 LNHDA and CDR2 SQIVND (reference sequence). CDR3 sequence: CASSISRQHPSYEQYF. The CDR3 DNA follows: TGTGCCAGTAGTATCAGCAGGCAACATCCCTCCTACGAGCAGTACTTC.

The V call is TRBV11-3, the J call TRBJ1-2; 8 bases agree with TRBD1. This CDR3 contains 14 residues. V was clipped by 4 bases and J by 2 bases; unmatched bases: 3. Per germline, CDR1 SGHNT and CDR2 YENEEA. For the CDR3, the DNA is TGTGCCAGCAGCTGGGGACAGGAAAACTATGGCTACACCTTC. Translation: CASSWGQENYGYTF.

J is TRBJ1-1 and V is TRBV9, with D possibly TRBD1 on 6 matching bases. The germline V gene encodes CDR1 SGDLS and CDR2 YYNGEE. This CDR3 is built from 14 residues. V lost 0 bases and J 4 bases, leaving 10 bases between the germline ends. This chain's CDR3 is CASSVGGGPTEAFF. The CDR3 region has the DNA TGTGCCAGCAGCGTAGGAGGGGGACCCACTGAAGCTTTCTTT.

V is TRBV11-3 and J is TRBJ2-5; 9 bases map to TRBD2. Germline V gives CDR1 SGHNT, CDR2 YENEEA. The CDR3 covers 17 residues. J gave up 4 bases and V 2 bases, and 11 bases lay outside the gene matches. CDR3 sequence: CASSLYLGGGAAETQYF. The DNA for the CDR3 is TGTGCCAGCAGCTTATATCTGGGCGGGGGGGCGGCAGAGACCCAGTACTTC.

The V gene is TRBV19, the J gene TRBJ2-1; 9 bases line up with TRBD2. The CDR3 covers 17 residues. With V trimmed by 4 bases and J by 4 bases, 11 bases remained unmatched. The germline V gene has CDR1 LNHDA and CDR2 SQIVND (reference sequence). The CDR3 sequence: CASSTGGLAGTYNEQFF. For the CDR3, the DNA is TGTGCCAGTAGTACGGGGGGGCTAGCGGGGACTTACAATGAGCAGTTCTTC.

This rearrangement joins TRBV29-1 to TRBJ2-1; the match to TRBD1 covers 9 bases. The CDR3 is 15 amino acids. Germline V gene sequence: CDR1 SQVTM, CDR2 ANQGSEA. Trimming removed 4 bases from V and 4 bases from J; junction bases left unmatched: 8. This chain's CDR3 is CSVGRGTGNYNEQFF. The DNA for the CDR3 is TGCAGCGTTGGAAGGGGGACAGGGAATTACAATGAGCAGTTCTTC.

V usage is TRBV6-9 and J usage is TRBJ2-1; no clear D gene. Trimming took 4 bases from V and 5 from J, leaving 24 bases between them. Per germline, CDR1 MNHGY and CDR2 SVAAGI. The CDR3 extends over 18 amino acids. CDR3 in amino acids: CASSLTPYSTPWDNEQFF. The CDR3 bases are TGTGCCAGCAGTTTGACCCCGTACTCGACACCTTGGGACAATGAGCAGTTCTTC.

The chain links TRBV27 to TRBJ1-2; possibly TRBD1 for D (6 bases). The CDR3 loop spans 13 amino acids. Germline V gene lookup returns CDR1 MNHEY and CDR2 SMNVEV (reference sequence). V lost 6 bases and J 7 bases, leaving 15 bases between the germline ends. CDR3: CASSLGTYSGYTF. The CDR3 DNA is TGTGCCAGCAGCCTGGGGACATATTCTGGCTACACCTTC.

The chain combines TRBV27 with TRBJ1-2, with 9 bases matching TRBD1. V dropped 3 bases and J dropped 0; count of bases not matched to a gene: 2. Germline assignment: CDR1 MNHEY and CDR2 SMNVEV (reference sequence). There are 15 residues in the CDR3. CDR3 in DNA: TGTGCCAGCAGTTTGACAGGGGGGACTAACTATGGCTACACCTTC. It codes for CASSLTGGTNYGYTF.

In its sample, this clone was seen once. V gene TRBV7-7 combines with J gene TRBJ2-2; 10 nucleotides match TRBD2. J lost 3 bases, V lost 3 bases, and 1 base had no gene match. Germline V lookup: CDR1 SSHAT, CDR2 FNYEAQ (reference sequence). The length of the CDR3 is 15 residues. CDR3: CASSFLAGDTGELFF. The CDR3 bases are TGTGCCAGCAGCTTCCTAGCGGGGGACACCGGGGAGCTGTTTTTT.

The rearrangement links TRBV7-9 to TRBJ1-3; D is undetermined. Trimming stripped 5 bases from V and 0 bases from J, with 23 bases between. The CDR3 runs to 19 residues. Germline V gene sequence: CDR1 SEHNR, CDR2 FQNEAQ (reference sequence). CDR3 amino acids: CASSGFPLTTSGSGNTIYF. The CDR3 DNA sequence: TGTGCCAGCAGCGGGTTCCCCCTGACAACGTCCGGCTCTGGAAACACCATATATTTT.

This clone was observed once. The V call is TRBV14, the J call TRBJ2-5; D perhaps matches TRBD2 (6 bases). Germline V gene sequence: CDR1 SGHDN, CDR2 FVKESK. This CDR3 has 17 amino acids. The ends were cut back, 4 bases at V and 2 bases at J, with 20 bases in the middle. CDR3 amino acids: CASSPWVGRDAQETQYF. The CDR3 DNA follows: TGTGCCAGCAGCCCTTGGGTGGGGCGGGACGCACAAGAGACCCAGTACTTC.

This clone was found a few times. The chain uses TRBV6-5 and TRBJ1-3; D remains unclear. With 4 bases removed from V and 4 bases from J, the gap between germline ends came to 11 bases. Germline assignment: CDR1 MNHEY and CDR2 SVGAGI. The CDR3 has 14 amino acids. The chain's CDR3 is CASSLVGPGNTIYF. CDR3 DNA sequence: TGTGCCAGCAGTTTAGTGGGCCCCGGAAACACCATATATTTT.

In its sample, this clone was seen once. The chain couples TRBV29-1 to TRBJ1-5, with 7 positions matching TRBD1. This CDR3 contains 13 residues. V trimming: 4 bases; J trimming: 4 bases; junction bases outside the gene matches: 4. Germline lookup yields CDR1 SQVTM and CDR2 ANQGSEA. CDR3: CSVGAGGNQPQHF. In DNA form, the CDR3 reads TGCAGCGTTGGGGCAGGGGGGAATCAGCCCCAGCATTTT.

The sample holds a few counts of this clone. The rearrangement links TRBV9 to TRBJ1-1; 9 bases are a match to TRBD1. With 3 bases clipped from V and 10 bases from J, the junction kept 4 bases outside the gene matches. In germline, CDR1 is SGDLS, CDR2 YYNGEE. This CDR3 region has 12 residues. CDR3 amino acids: CASSATTGGAFF. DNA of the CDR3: TGTGCCAGCAGCGCTACGACAGGGGGAGCTTTCTTT.

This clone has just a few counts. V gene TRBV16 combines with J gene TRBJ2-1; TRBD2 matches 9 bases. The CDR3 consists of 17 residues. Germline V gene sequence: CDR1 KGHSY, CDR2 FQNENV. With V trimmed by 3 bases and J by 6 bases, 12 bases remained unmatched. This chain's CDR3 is CASSQSRASGDFNEQFF. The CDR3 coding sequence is TGTGCCAGCAGCCAGTCGAGGGCTAGCGGGGACTTCAATGAGCAGTTCTTC.

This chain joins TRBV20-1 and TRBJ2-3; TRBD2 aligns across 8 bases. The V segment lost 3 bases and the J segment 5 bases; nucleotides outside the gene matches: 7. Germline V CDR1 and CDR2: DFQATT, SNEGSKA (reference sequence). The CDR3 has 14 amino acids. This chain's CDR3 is CSASFAGGLDTQYF. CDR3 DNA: TGCAGTGCTAGTTTCGCGGGAGGACTAGATACGCAGTATTTT.